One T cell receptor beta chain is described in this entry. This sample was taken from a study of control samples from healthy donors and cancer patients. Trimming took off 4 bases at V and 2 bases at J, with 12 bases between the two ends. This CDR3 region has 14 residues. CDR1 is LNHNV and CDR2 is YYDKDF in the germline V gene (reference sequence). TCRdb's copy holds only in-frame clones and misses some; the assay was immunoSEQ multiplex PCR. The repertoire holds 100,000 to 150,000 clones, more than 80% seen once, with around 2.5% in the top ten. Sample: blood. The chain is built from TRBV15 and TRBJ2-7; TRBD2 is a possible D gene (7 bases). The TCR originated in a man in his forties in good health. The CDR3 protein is CATSTAGDTYEQYF. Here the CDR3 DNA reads TGTGCCACCAGCACGGCGGGGGACACCTACGAGCAGTACTTC.